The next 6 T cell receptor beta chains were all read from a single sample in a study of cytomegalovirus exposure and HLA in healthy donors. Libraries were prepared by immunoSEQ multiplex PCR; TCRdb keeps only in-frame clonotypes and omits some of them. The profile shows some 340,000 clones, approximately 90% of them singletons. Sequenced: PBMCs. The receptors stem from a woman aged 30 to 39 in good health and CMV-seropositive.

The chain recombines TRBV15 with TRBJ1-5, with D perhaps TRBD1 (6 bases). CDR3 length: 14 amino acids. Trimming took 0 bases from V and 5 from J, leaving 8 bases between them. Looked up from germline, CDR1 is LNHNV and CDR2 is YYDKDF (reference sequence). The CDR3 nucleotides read TGTGCCACCAGCAGAGACAGGGGCCATCAGCCCCAGCATTTT. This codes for CATSRDRGHQPQHF.

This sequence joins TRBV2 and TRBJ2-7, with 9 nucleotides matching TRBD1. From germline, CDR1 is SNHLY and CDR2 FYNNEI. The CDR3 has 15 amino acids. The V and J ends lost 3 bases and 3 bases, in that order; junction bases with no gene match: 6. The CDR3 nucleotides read TGTGCCAGCAGTGAGGGGACAGGGACAATCTACGAGCAGTACTTC. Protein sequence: CASSEGTGTIYEQYF.

In DNA form, the CDR3 reads TGTGCCAGCAGAGTTCCGGGACGAAATCCCTACGAGCAGTACTTC. It specifies CASRVPGRNPYEQYF. The chain couples TRBV11-2 to TRBJ2-7; D could derive from TRBD1 or TRBD2 (5 bases each). CDR3 length: 15 residues. V lost 6 bases and J 2 bases, leaving 17 bases between the germline ends. CDR1 is SGHAT, CDR2 FQNNGV, per germline. The variable domain in full, completed from reference TRBV11-2 and TRBJ2-7, reads EAGVAQSPRYKIIEKRQSVAFWCNPISGHATLYWYQQILGQGPKLLIQFQNNGVVDDSQLPKDRFSAERLKGVDSTLKIQPAKLEDSAVYLCASRVPGRNPYEQYFGPGTRLTVT.

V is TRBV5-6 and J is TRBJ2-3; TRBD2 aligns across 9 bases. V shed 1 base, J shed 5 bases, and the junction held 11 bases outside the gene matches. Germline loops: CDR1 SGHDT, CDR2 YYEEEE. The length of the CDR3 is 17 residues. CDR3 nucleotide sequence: TGTGCCAGCAGCTTGAGGGTGGCGGGGGGGCTTGTAGATACGCAGTATTTT. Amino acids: CASSLRVAGGLVDTQYF.

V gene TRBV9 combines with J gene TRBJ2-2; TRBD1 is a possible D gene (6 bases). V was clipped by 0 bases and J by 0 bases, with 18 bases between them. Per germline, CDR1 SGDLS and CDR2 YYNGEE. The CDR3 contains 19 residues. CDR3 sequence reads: CASSVDLGATGANTGELFF. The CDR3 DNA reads TGTGCCAGCAGCGTAGACTTGGGGGCAACTGGCGCGAACACCGGGGAGCTGTTTTTT. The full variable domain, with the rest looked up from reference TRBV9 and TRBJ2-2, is DSGVTQTPKHLITATGQRVTLRCSPRSGDLSVYWYQQSLDQGLQFLIQYYNGEERAKGNILERFSAQQFPDLHSELNLSSLELGDSALYFCASSVDLGATGANTGELFFGEGSRLTVL.

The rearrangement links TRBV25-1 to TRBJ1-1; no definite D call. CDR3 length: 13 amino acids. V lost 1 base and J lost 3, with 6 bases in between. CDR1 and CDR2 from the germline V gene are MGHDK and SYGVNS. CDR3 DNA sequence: TGTGCCAGCAGTGAATTGGTGGACACTGAAGCTTTCTTT. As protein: CASSELVDTEAFF.